This T cell receptor beta chain came from a study of blood T cell repertoires in COVID-19. Per the study methods: It was from reference gene primer amplification that nucleated cell counts were estimated. The data were produced by immunoSEQ multiplex PCR, yet TCRdb's version contains in-frame clones alone and is incomplete. V, J and clone size are those of that table, while D and trimming were read from the DNA. The sample holds fewer than 250,000 clones, 65% to 90% seen once. V gave up 6 bases and J gave up 1 base; unmatched junction bases: 8. This CDR3 has 16 residues. The germline V gene encodes CDR1 SGHAT and CDR2 FQNNGV.

The sequenced sample consisted of peripheral blood. V is TRBV11-2 and J is TRBJ2-5; 10 bases are a match to TRBD1. The source of this sequence is a man aged 50-59 years with COVID-19, enrolled during active disease. The CDR3 nucleotides read TGTGCCAGCAGACAGGGACAGGGGAGCAGCCAAGAGACCCAGTACTTC. Translation: CASRQGQGSSQETQYF. Full variable domain (rest looked up from reference TRBV11-2 and TRBJ2-5): EAGVAQSPRYKIIEKRQSVAFWCNPISGHATLYWYQQILGQGPKLLIQFQNNGVVDDSQLPKDRFSAERLKGVDSTLKIQPAKLEDSAVYLCASRQGQGSSQETQYFGPGTRLLVL.